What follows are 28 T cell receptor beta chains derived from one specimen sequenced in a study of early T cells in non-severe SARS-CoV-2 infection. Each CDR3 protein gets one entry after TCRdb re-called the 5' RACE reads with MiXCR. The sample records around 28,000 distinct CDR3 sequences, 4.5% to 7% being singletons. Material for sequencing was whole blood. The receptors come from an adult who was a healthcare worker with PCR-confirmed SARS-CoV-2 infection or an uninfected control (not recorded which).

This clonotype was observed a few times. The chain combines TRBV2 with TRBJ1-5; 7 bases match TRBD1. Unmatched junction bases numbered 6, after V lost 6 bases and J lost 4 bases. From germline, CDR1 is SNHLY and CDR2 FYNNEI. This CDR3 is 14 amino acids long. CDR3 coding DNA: TGTGCCAGCAGGGGGACAGCTATTAATCAGCCCCAGCATTTT. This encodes CASRGTAINQPQHF.

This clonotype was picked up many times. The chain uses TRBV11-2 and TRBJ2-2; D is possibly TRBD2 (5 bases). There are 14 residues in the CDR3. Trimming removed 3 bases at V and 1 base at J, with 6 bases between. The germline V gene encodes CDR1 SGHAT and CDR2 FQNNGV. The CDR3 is CASSLDWNTGELFF. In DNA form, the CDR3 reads TGTGCCAGCAGCTTGGACTGGAACACCGGGGAGCTGTTTTTT.

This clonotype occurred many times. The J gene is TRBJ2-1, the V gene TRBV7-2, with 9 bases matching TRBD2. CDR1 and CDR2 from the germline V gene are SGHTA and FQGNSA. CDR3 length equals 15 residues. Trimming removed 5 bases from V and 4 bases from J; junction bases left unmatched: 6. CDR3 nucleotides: TGTGCCAGCAGCCGAGGACTAGCGACGTACAATGAGCAGTTCTTC. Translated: CASSRGLATYNEQFF.

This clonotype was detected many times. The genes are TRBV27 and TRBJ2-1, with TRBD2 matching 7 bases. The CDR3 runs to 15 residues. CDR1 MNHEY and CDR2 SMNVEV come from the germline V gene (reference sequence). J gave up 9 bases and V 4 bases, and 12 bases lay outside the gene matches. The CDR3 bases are TGTGCCAGCAGTTCTATGGGGGGAGGGCCTAGTGAGCAGTTCTTC. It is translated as CASSSMGGGPSEQFF.

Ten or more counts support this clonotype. The CDR3 region is CASSESGKSSYNEQFF. The CDR3 nucleotides read TGCGCCAGCAGTGAGTCGGGCAAGTCCTCCTACAATGAGCAGTTCTTC. This sequence joins TRBV10-2 and TRBJ2-1; D uncertain. The CDR3 sequence is 16 residues long. The ends were cut back, 0 bases at V and 0 bases at J, with 9 bases in the middle. CDR1 is WSHSY, CDR2 SAAADI, per germline.

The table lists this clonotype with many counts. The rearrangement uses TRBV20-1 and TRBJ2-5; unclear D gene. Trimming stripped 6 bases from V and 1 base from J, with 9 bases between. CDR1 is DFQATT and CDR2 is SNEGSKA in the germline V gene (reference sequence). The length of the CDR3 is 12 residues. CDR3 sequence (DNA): TGCAGTGCCCCCCCTGGCCAAGAGACCCAGTACTTC. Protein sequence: CSAPPGQETQYF.

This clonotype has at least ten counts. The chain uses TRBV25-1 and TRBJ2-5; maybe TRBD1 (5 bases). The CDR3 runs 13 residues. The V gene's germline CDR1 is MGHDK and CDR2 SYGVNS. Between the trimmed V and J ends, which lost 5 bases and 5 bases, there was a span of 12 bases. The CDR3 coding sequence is TGTGCCAGCAGTATACAGGCCGGGGAGACCCAGTACTTC. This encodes CASSIQAGETQYF.

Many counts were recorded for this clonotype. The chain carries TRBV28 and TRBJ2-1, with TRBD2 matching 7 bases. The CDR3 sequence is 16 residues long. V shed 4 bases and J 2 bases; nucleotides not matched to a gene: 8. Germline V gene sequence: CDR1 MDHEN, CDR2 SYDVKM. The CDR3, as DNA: TGTGCCAGCAGTTCGCTAACTAGCGACACCTACAATGAGCAGTTCTTC. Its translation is CASSSLTSDTYNEQFF.

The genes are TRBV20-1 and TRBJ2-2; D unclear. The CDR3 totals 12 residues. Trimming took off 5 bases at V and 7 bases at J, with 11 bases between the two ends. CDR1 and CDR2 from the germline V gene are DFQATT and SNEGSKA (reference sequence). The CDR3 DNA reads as TGCAGTGCTGATCGTCCTGGCGGGGAGCTGTTTTTT. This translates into CSADRPGGELFF.

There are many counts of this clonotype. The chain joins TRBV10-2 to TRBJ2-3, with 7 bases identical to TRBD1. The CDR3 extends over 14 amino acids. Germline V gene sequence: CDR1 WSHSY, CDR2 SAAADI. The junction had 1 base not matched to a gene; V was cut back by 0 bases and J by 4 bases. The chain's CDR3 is CASSESGGADTQYF. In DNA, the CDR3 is TGCGCCAGCAGTGAGTCAGGGGGCGCAGATACGCAGTATTTT.

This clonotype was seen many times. As DNA, the CDR3 is TGTGCCAGCAGCTTAGGGGCGTACAATGAGCAGTTCTTC. Protein product: CASSLGAYNEQFF. This chain joins TRBV7-2 and TRBJ2-1; the D is unclear. Looked up from germline, CDR1 is SGHTA and CDR2 is FQGNSA. The ends were cut back, 1 base at V and 4 bases at J, with 5 bases in the middle. The CDR3 loop spans 13 amino acids.

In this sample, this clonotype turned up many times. The CDR3 spells CSASRQGRITEAFF. In DNA form, the CDR3 reads TGCAGTGCTAGTAGACAGGGTAGGATCACTGAAGCTTTCTTT. The chain couples TRBV20-1 to TRBJ1-1; 7 bases match TRBD1. V lost 3 bases and J lost 4; bases outside the gene matches: 8. CDR1 DFQATT and CDR2 SNEGSKA come from the germline V gene (reference sequence). CDR3 length: 14 residues.

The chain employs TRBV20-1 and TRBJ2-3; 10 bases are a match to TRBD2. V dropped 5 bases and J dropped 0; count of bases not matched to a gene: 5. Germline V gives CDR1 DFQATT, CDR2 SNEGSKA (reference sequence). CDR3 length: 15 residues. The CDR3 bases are TGCAGTGCTTGGACTAGCGGATACAGCACAGATACGCAGTATTTT. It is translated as CSAWTSGYSTDTQYF.

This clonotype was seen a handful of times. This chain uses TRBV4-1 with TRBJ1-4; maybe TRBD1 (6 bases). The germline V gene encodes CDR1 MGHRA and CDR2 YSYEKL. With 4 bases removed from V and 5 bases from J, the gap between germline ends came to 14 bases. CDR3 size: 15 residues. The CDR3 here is CASSPGAPGNEKLFF. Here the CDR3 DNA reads TGCGCCAGCAGCCCAGGGGCCCCAGGGAATGAAAAACTGTTTTTT.

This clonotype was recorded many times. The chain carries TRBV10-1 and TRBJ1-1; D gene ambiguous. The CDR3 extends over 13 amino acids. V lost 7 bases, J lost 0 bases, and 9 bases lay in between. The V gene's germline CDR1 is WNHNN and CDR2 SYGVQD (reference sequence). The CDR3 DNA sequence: TGCGCCAGCATGAAACAGCTGAACACTGAAGCTTTCTTT. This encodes CASMKQLNTEAFF.

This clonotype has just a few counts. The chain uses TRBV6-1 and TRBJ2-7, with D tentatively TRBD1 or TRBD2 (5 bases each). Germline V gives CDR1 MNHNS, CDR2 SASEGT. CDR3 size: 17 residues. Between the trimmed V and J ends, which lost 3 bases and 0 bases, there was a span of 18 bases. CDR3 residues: CASSDFPGGTLSYEQYF. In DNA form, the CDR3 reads TGTGCCAGCAGTGACTTCCCTGGGGGTACCCTCTCCTACGAGCAGTACTTC.

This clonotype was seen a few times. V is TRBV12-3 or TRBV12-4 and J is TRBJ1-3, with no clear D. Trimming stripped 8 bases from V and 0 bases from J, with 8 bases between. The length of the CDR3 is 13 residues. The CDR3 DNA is TGTGCCAGCGTAACGATCTCTGGAAACACCATATATTTT. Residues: CASVTISGNTIYF.

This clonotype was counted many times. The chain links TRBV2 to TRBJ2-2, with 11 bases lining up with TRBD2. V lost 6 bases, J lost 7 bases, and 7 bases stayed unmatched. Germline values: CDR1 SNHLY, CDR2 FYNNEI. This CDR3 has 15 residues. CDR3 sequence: CASSPASGRFGELFF. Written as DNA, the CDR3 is TGTGCCAGCAGCCCGGCTAGCGGGAGGTTCGGGGAGCTGTTTTTT.

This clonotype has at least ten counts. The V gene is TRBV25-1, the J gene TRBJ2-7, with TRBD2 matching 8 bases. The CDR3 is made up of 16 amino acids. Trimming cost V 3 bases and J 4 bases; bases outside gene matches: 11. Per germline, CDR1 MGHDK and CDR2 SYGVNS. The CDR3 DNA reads TGTGCCAGCAGTGATCCCTCGCGGGGGGCAGAATACGAGCAGTACTTC. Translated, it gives CASSDPSRGAEYEQYF.

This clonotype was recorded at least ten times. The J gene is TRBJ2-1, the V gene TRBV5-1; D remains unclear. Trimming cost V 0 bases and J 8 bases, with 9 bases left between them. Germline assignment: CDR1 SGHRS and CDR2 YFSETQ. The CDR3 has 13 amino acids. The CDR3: CASSLEAKDEQFF. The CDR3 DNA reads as TGCGCCAGCAGCTTGGAGGCAAAGGATGAGCAGTTCTTC.

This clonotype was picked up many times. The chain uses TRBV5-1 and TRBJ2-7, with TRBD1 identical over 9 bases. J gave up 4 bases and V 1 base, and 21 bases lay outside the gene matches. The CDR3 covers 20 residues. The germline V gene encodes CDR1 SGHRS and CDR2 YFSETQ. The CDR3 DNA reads TGCGCCAGCAGCTTGACGCCCCACCCGAATCACAGGGGGCAGGGGTACGAGCAGTACTTC. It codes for CASSLTPHPNHRGQGYEQYF.

The DNA for the CDR3 is TGCGCCAGCAGCCAAGAGGCGGCTAGCGGGATCAATGAGCAGTTCTTC. Its protein is CASSQEAASGINEQFF. The V gene is TRBV4-1, the J gene TRBJ2-1; 9 nucleotides match TRBD2. The CDR3 has 16 residues. V shed 0 bases, J shed 6 bases, and the junction held 6 bases outside the gene matches. Germline V CDR1 and CDR2: MGHRA, YSYEKL.

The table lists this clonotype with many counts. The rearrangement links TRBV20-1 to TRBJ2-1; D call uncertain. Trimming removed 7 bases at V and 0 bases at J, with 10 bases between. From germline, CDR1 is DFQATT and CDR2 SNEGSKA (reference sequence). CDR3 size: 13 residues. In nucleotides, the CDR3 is TGCAGTGTCTCGCGGAGCTCCTACAATGAGCAGTTCTTC. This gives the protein CSVSRSSYNEQFF.

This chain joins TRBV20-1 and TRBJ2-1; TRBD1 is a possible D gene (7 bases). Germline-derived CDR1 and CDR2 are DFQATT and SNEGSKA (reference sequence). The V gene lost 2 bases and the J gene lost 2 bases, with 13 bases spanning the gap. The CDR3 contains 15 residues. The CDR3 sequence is CSARPSGGTYNEQFF. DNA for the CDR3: TGCAGTGCTAGACCCTCAGGGGGGACCTACAATGAGCAGTTCTTC.

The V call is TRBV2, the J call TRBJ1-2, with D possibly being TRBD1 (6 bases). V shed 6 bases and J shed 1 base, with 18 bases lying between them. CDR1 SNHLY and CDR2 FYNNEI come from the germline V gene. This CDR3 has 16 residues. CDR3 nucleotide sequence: TGTGCCAGCAGCTCCCGAGGGGGGGACAATAACTATGGCTACACCTTC. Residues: CASSSRGGDNNYGYTF.

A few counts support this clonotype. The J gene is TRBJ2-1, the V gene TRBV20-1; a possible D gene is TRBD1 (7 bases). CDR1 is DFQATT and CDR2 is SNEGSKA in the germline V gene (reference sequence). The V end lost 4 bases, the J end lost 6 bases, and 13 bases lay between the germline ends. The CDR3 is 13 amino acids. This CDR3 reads CSATQGDSNEQFF. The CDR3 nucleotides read TGCAGTGCTACCCAGGGGGACTCCAATGAGCAGTTCTTC.

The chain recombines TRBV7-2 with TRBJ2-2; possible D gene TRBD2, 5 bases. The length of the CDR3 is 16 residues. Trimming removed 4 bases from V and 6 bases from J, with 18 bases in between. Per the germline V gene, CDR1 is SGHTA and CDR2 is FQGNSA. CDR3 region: CASSYGLRRTSGELFF. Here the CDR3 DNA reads TGTGCCAGCAGCTATGGACTGCGGCGGACCTCCGGGGAGCTGTTTTTT. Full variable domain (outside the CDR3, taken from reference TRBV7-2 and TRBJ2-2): GAGVSQSPSNKVTEKGKDVELRCDPISGHTALYWYRQSLGQGLEFLIYFQGNSAPDKSGLPSDRFSAERTGGSVSTLTIQRTQQEDSAVYLCASSYGLRRTSGELFFGEGSRLTVL.

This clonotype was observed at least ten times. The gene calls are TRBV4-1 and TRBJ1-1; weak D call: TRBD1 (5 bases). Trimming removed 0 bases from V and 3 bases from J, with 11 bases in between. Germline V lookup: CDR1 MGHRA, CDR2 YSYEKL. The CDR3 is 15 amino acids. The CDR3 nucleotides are TGCGCCAGCAGCCAAGATTGGAGAGGGGACACTGAAGCTTTCTTT. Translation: CASSQDWRGDTEAFF.